The rows below give T cell receptor beta chains drawn from one sample of a study of vaccination and CD4 T cells after COVID-19. TCRdb reprocessed the PCR reads with MiXCR, giving one entry per CDR3 protein. Among about 15,000 distinct CDR3 sequences, 40% to 50% were seen once, and the ten largest hold more than 15%. These TCRs are of unknown antigen specificity. Sequences were derived from CD4+ T cells from blood, cultured in vitro, sampled before SARS-CoV-2 vaccination. These receptors all stem from a human donor who had recovered from COVID-19. Both conserved end residues are part of each CDR3. Fields, in order: clone size, J gene, D gene, V gene, CDR3 protein, CDR3 DNA. The D gene is left open where the match is weak. Not every row has a clone size; where given, it reads once, few, many or a size class.

clone size: few
J gene: TRBJ1-3
D gene: NA
V gene: TRBV7-9
CDR3 protein: CASSLAGSDTIYF
CDR3 DNA: TGTGCCAGCAGCTTAGCGGGGTCGGACACCATATATTTT

clone size: NA
J gene: TRBJ2-2
D gene: NA
V gene: TRBV28
CDR3 protein: CASRSQANTGELFF
CDR3 DNA: TGTGCCAGCAGGAGTCAGGCGAACACCGGGGAGCTGTTTTTT

clone size: NA
J gene: TRBJ1-5
D gene: NA
V gene: TRBV2
CDR3 protein: CASSESFWVRRDQPQHF
CDR3 DNA: TGTGCCAGCAGTGAATCTTTCTGGGTCCGGCGCGATCAGCCCCAGCATTTT

clone size: few
J gene: TRBJ2-5
D gene: NA
V gene: TRBV20-1
CDR3 protein: CSARGLVETQYF
CDR3 DNA: TGCAGTGCTAGAGGCCTAGTAGAGACCCAGTACTTC

clone size: NA
J gene: TRBJ2-3
D gene: NA
V gene: TRBV10-1
CDR3 protein: CASSPLGLGGTDTQYF
CDR3 DNA: TGCGCCAGCAGCCCTTTGGGTTTGGGCGGCACAGATACGCAGTATTTT

clone size: NA
J gene: TRBJ1-3
D gene: NA
V gene: TRBV7-6
CDR3 protein: CASSKDRISGNTIYF
CDR3 DNA: TGTGCCAGCAGCAAAGACAGGATTTCTGGAAACACCATATATTTT

clone size: NA
J gene: TRBJ2-3
D gene: NA
V gene: TRBV23-1
CDR3 protein: CASSPVAKLGMRTQYF
CDR3 DNA: TGCGCCAGCAGTCCCGTGGCGAAGTTGGGTATGCGGACGCAGTATTTT

clone size: NA
J gene: TRBJ2-7
D gene: TRBD2
V gene: TRBV7-9
CDR3 protein: CASSHPGVAGIYEQYF
CDR3 DNA: TGTGCCAGCAGCCACCCTGGAGTAGCGGGCATCTACGAGCAGTACTTC

clone size: NA
J gene: TRBJ1-5
D gene: NA
V gene: TRBV3-1
CDR3 protein: CASSQDICREINQPQHF
CDR3 DNA: TGTGCCAGCAGCCAAGATATTTGCAGGGAAATCAATCAGCCCCAGCATTTT

clone size: NA
J gene: TRBJ1-2
D gene: NA
V gene: TRBV4-3
CDR3 protein: CASSQAFSVQSANYGYTF
CDR3 DNA: TGCGCCAGCAGCCAAGCTTTTTCCGTCCAGAGTGCTAACTATGGCTACACCTTC

clone size: NA
J gene: TRBJ2-2
D gene: TRBD2
V gene: TRBV7-2
CDR3 protein: CASSPGRLAVTGELFF
CDR3 DNA: TGTGCCAGCAGCCCAGGAAGGCTAGCGGTCACCGGGGAGCTGTTTTTT

clone size: NA
J gene: TRBJ2-2
D gene: NA
V gene: TRBV10-2
CDR3 protein: CASRSRRGNGELFF
CDR3 DNA: TGCGCCAGCAGGTCTCGCAGGGGAAACGGGGAGCTGTTTTTT

clone size: few
J gene: TRBJ2-7
D gene: NA
V gene: TRBV20-1
CDR3 protein: CSATRQEQYF
CDR3 DNA: TGCAGTGCTACAAGACAGGAGCAGTACTTC

clone size: NA
J gene: TRBJ1-2
D gene: TRBD1
V gene: TRBV28
CDR3 protein: CASRQGVGYTF
CDR3 DNA: TGTGCCAGCAGACAGGGGGTTGGCTACACCTTC

clone size: NA
J gene: TRBJ2-2
D gene: TRBD2
V gene: TRBV18
CDR3 protein: CASSSTSVGTGELFF
CDR3 DNA: TGTGCCAGCTCATCGACTAGCGTTGGAACCGGGGAGCTGTTTTTT

clone size: NA
J gene: TRBJ2-1
D gene: TRBD2
V gene: TRBV7-9
CDR3 protein: CASSPGTSGIFGNEQFF
CDR3 DNA: TGTGCCAGCAGCCCCGGGACTAGCGGGATATTCGGCAATGAGCAGTTCTTC

clone size: NA
J gene: TRBJ2-3
D gene: TRBD2
V gene: TRBV20-1
CDR3 protein: CSASSSGSFDTQYF
CDR3 DNA: TGCAGTGCTAGTTCTAGCGGGAGTTTCGATACGCAGTATTTT

clone size: NA
J gene: TRBJ2-6
D gene: NA
V gene: TRBV27
CDR3 protein: CASSPTGSGANVLTF
CDR3 DNA: TGTGCCAGCAGTCCAACAGGCTCTGGGGCCAACGTCCTGACTTTC

clone size: once
J gene: TRBJ2-1
D gene: NA
V gene: TRBV20-1
CDR3 protein: CSARTLSGSSYNEQFF
CDR3 DNA: TGCAGTGCTAGGACTCTCTCGGGGAGCTCCTACAATGAGCAGTTCTTC

clone size: NA
J gene: TRBJ1-5
D gene: NA
V gene: TRBV12-3/TRBV12-4
CDR3 protein: CASRTGARNQPQHF
CDR3 DNA: TGTGCCAGCAGGACAGGCGCCCGCAATCAGCCCCAGCATTTT

clone size: NA
J gene: TRBJ1-1
D gene: NA
V gene: TRBV7-9
CDR3 protein: CASSLGAGVMNTEAFF
CDR3 DNA: TGTGCCAGCAGCTTAGGGGCAGGGGTTATGAACACTGAAGCTTTCTTT

clone size: NA
J gene: TRBJ1-5
D gene: NA
V gene: TRBV28
CDR3 protein: CASTPSLGDQPQHF
CDR3 DNA: TGTGCCAGCACTCCCTCCCTGGGGGATCAGCCCCAGCATTTT

clone size: NA
J gene: TRBJ2-7
D gene: TRBD2
V gene: TRBV5-5
CDR3 protein: CASSLMAGVSSNYEQYF
CDR3 DNA: TGTGCCAGCAGCTTGATGGCGGGAGTGTCGTCTAACTACGAGCAGTACTTC

clone size: NA
J gene: TRBJ1-5
D gene: NA
V gene: TRBV30
CDR3 protein: CAWSGGYSNQPQHF
CDR3 DNA: TGTGCCTGGAGTGGAGGTTATAGCAATCAGCCCCAGCATTTT

clone size: NA
J gene: TRBJ2-7
D gene: NA
V gene: TRBV15
CDR3 protein: CATSREYGSYEQYF
CDR3 DNA: TGTGCCACCAGCAGAGAGTATGGCTCCTACGAGCAGTACTTC

clone size: NA
J gene: TRBJ2-5
D gene: NA
V gene: TRBV5-1
CDR3 protein: CASGEETQYF
CDR3 DNA: TGCGCCAGCGGGGAAGAGACCCAGTACTTC

clone size: once
J gene: TRBJ2-5
D gene: NA
V gene: TRBV5-3
CDR3 protein: CAGVEGAQYF
CDR3 DNA: TGTGCCGGGGTTGAAGGGGCCCAGTACTTC

clone size: few
J gene: TRBJ2-1
D gene: NA
V gene: TRBV24-1
CDR3 protein: CATSGPPGYNEQFF
CDR3 DNA: TGTGCCACCAGTGGTCCCCCAGGGTACAATGAGCAGTTCTTC

clone size: few
J gene: TRBJ2-5
D gene: TRBD2
V gene: TRBV19
CDR3 protein: CASRIAGAETQYF
CDR3 DNA: TGTGCCAGTAGGATAGCGGGAGCAGAGACCCAGTACTTC

clone size: few
J gene: TRBJ2-1
D gene: TRBD2
V gene: TRBV15
CDR3 protein: CATSRVMRWWAGEGYNEQFF
CDR3 DNA: TGTGCCACCAGCAGAGTAATGCGGTGGTGGGCGGGAGAGGGCTACAATGAGCAGTTCTTC

clone size: NA
J gene: TRBJ1-5
D gene: NA
V gene: TRBV19
CDR3 protein: CASSMGSGRQPQHF
CDR3 DNA: TGTGCCAGTAGTATGGGGTCAGGGCGGCAGCCCCAGCATTTT

clone size: NA
J gene: TRBJ1-2
D gene: NA
V gene: TRBV20-1
CDR3 protein: CSAERGPSIRNGYTF
CDR3 DNA: TGCAGTGCTGAGAGGGGACCCTCGATCCGTAATGGCTACACCTTC

clone size: NA
J gene: TRBJ1-1
D gene: TRBD1
V gene: TRBV11-2
CDR3 protein: CASSLGAGTANTEAFF
CDR3 DNA: TGTGCCAGCAGCCTCGGGGCCGGGACAGCGAACACTGAAGCTTTCTTT

clone size: few
J gene: TRBJ1-1
D gene: NA
V gene: TRBV30
CDR3 protein: CAWSRTRGAFF
CDR3 DNA: TGTGCCTGGAGCAGAACTCGGGGGGCTTTCTTT

clone size: NA
J gene: TRBJ2-5
D gene: NA
V gene: TRBV5-4
CDR3 protein: CASSLIGGQETQYF
CDR3 DNA: TGTGCCAGCAGCTTGATTGGGGGACAAGAGACCCAGTACTTC

clone size: NA
J gene: TRBJ2-1
D gene: NA
V gene: TRBV7-2
CDR3 protein: CASSSGGFKQFF
CDR3 DNA: TGTGCCAGCAGCTCTGGGGGGTTCAAGCAGTTCTTC

clone size: NA
J gene: TRBJ2-6
D gene: NA
V gene: TRBV30
CDR3 protein: CASSFAGANVLTF
CDR3 DNA: TGTGCCTCCTCGTTTGCTGGGGCCAACGTCCTGACTTTC

clone size: NA
J gene: TRBJ1-1
D gene: TRBD1
V gene: TRBV12-3/TRBV12-4
CDR3 protein: CASSLGGQGVNAFF
CDR3 DNA: TGTGCCAGCAGTTTAGGGGGACAGGGGGTTAATGCTTTCTTT

clone size: NA
J gene: TRBJ2-7
D gene: TRBD1
V gene: TRBV2
CDR3 protein: CATGGQSSYEQYF
CDR3 DNA: TGTGCCACAGGGGGACAGTCCTCCTACGAGCAGTACTTC

clone size: NA
J gene: TRBJ2-7
D gene: TRBD2
V gene: TRBV5-4
CDR3 protein: CASRREGRGYEQYF
CDR3 DNA: TGTGCCAGCAGGCGGGAGGGCCGGGGGTACGAGCAGTACTTC

clone size: NA
J gene: TRBJ2-3
D gene: TRBD2
V gene: TRBV27
CDR3 protein: CASSPTHGTSGRDTQYF
CDR3 DNA: TGTGCCAGCAGTCCCACCCACGGGACTAGCGGGAGGGATACGCAGTATTTT

clone size: NA
J gene: TRBJ1-1
D gene: NA
V gene: TRBV11-2
CDR3 protein: CASSLVVAGTEAFF
CDR3 DNA: TGTGCCAGCAGCTTAGTAGTGGCAGGGACTGAAGCTTTCTTT

clone size: few
J gene: TRBJ1-1
D gene: TRBD1
V gene: TRBV5-5
CDR3 protein: CASSLRGLSTEAFF
CDR3 DNA: TGTGCCAGCAGCTTGAGGGGGCTTAGCACTGAAGCTTTCTTT

clone size: NA
J gene: TRBJ2-2
D gene: NA
V gene: TRBV19
CDR3 protein: CASSTPTALGTGELFF
CDR3 DNA: TGTGCCAGTAGTACCCCAACCGCCCTGGGGACCGGGGAGCTGTTTTTT

clone size: NA
J gene: TRBJ2-3
D gene: TRBD1
V gene: TRBV6-5
CDR3 protein: CASSYGTGDTDTQYF
CDR3 DNA: TGTGCCAGCAGTTACGGGACAGGGGACACAGATACGCAGTATTTT

clone size: NA
J gene: TRBJ2-3
D gene: NA
V gene: TRBV5-1
CDR3 protein: CASSRGYEDTQYF
CDR3 DNA: TGCGCCAGCAGCCGCGGCTATGAAGATACGCAGTATTTT

clone size: NA
J gene: TRBJ2-1
D gene: NA
V gene: TRBV21-1
CDR3 protein: CASSKVERGSYNEQFF
CDR3 DNA: TGTGCCAGCAGCAAAGTTGAGCGGGGCTCCTACAATGAGCAGTTCTTC

clone size: few
J gene: TRBJ2-3
D gene: NA
V gene: TRBV20-1
CDR3 protein: CSARRESTDTQYF
CDR3 DNA: TGCAGTGCTAGGAGGGAAAGCACAGATACGCAGTATTTT

clone size: medium-sized
J gene: TRBJ1-6
D gene: TRBD1
V gene: TRBV6-1
CDR3 protein: CASRPRGQGPDGSPLHF
CDR3 DNA: TGTGCCAGCAGGCCCCGGGGACAGGGCCCAGACGGCTCACCCCTCCACTTT

clone size: few
J gene: TRBJ2-2
D gene: TRBD1
V gene: TRBV5-8
CDR3 protein: CASNDRDRGQVTGELFF
CDR3 DNA: TGTGCCAGCAACGACCGGGACAGGGGCCAGGTCACCGGGGAGCTGTTTTTT

clone size: NA
J gene: TRBJ1-5
D gene: NA
V gene: TRBV28
CDR3 protein: CASSLAGRGNQPQHF
CDR3 DNA: TGTGCCAGCAGTTTAGCAGGACGTGGCAATCAGCCCCAGCATTTT

clone size: few
J gene: TRBJ2-2
D gene: NA
V gene: TRBV20-1
CDR3 protein: CSASRSPANTGELFF
CDR3 DNA: TGCAGTGCTAGTCGGTCACCGGCGAACACCGGGGAGCTGTTTTTT

clone size: NA
J gene: TRBJ2-2
D gene: NA
V gene: TRBV7-3
CDR3 protein: CASSTRSAGELFF
CDR3 DNA: TGTGCCAGCAGCACCCGTTCGGCCGGGGAGCTGTTTTTT

clone size: few
J gene: TRBJ2-5
D gene: TRBD2
V gene: TRBV20-1
CDR3 protein: CSARSSGSWGETQYF
CDR3 DNA: TGCAGTGCTAGGTCCAGCGGGAGTTGGGGAGAGACCCAGTACTTC

clone size: few
J gene: TRBJ1-1
D gene: NA
V gene: TRBV10-3
CDR3 protein: CAISEYTGGVGAFF
CDR3 DNA: TGTGCCATCAGTGAGTATACGGGGGGAGTCGGAGCTTTCTTT

clone size: NA
J gene: TRBJ2-7
D gene: TRBD2
V gene: TRBV28
CDR3 protein: CASSPTSGSYEQYF
CDR3 DNA: TGTGCCAGCAGTCCTACTAGCGGGAGCTACGAGCAGTACTTC

clone size: few
J gene: TRBJ1-2
D gene: NA
V gene: TRBV6-1
CDR3 protein: CAATGGYGYTF
CDR3 DNA: TGTGCCGCCACGGGTGGCTATGGCTACACCTTC

clone size: once
J gene: TRBJ2-2
D gene: NA
V gene: TRBV7-9
CDR3 protein: CASTNPGVIDTGELFF
CDR3 DNA: TGTGCCAGCACCAACCCGGGGGTAATCGACACCGGGGAGCTGTTTTTT